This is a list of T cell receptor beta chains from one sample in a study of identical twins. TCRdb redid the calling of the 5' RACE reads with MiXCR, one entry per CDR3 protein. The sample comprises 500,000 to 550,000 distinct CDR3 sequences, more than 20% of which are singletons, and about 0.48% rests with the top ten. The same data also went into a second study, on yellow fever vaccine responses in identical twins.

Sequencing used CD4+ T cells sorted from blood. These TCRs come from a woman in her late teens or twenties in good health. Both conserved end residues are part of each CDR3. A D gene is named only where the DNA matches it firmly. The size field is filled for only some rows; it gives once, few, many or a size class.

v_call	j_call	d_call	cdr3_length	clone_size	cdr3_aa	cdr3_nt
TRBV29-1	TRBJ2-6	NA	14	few	CSVGGTSGANVLTF	TGCAGCGTTGGTGGGACCTCCGGGGCCAACGTCCTGACTTTC
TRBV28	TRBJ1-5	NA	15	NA	CASIPRGISNQPQHF	TGTGCCAGCATCCCACGGGGTATTAGCAATCAGCCCCAGCATTTT
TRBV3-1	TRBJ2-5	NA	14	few	CASSQRSRQETQYF	TGTGCCAGCAGCCAGCGGTCTAGACAAGAGACCCAGTACTTC
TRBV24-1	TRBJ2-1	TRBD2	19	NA	CATSDSGTSGGRGYNEQFF	TGTGCCACCAGTGATTCCGGGACTAGCGGAGGGCGGGGGTACAATGAGCAGTTCTTC
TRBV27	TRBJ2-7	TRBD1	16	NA	CASSKGTGGFVDEQYF	TGTGCCAGCAGTAAAGGGACAGGGGGCTTTGTCGACGAGCAGTACTTC
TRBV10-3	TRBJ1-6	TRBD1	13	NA	CATSQGSNSPLHF	TGTGCCACATCACAGGGGAGTAATTCACCCCTCCACTTT
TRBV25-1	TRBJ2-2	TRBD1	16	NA	CASSVAGTGNTGELFF	TGTGCCAGCAGTGTAGCCGGGACAGGGAACACCGGGGAGCTGTTTTTT
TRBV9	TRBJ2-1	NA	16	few	CASSASLGGIYNEQFF	TGTGCCAGCAGCGCCAGCTTGGGCGGGATATACAATGAGCAGTTCTTC
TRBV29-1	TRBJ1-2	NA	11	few	CSAETGYGYTF	TGCAGCGCCGAGACAGGCTATGGCTACACCTTC
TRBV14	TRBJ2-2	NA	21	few	CASSHKKRWLGSNLNTGELFF	TGTGCCAGCAGCCACAAGAAAAGATGGCTCGGGTCTAACCTGAACACCGGGGAGCTGTTTTTT
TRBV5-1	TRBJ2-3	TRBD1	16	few	CASSLGGTGLWDTQYF	TGCGCCAGCAGCTTGGGGGGGACAGGACTTTGGGATACGCAGTATTTT
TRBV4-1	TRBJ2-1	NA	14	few	CASSLPGPNNEQFF	TGCGCCAGCAGCCTTCCCGGACCAAACAATGAGCAGTTCTTC
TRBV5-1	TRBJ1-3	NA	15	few	CASSLGPPGQNTIYF	TGCGCCAGCAGCTTGGGGCCCCCGGGGCAGAACACCATATATTTT
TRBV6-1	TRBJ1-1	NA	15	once	CASSTDLPKNAEAFF	TGTGCCAGCAGCACCGACTTGCCAAAGAACGCTGAAGCTTTCTTT
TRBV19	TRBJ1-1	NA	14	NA	CASRGALVNTEAFF	TGTGCCAGTAGGGGGGCTCTGGTGAACACTGAAGCTTTCTTT
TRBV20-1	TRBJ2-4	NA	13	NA	CSARVPGAESQYF	TGCAGTGCTAGAGTCCCGGGGGCCGAATCTCAGTACTTC
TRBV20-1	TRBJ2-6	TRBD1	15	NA	CSATGTGEGANVLTF	TGCAGTGCTACAGGGACAGGGGAAGGGGCCAACGTCCTGACTTTC
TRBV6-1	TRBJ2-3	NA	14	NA	CASRVGPGTDTQYF	TGTGCCAGCAGGGTGGGTCCCGGCACAGATACGCAGTATTTT
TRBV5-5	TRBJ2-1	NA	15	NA	CASSNRDPDGNEQFF	TGTGCCAGCAGCAACCGGGATCCCGATGGTAATGAGCAGTTCTTC
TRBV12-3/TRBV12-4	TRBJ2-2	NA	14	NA	CASSLSLNTGELFF	TGTGCCAGCAGTTTATCCCTTAACACCGGGGAGCTGTTTTTT
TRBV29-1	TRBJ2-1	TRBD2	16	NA	CSVEDRTRRGSAEQFF	TGCAGCGTTGAAGATCGGACTAGACGGGGTAGCGCTGAGCAGTTCTTC
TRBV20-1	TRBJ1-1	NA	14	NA	CSAPEQGAGGRAFF	TGCAGTGCTCCCGAACAGGGTGCGGGGGGTCGAGCTTTCTTT
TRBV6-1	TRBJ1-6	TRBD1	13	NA	CASTPQGNSPLHF	TGTGCCAGCACCCCACAGGGGAATTCACCCCTCCACTTT
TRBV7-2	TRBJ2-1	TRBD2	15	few	CASSLNSGGGNEQFF	TGTGCCAGCAGCTTAAATAGCGGGGGGGGGAATGAGCAGTTCTTC
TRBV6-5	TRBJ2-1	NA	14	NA	CASSYRRDRNEQFF	TGTGCCAGCAGTTACCGCCGGGACCGTAATGAGCAGTTCTTC
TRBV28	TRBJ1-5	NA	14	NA	CASSWGTRNQPQHF	TGTGCCAGCAGTTGGGGGACTCGCAATCAGCCCCAGCATTTC
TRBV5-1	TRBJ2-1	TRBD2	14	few	CASSPGTSSHEQFF	TGCGCCAGCAGCCCCGGGACTAGCTCCCATGAGCAGTTCTTC